A selection of T cell receptor beta chains follows, all from one sample in a study of cytomegalovirus exposure and HLA in healthy donors. TCRdb's copy holds only in-frame clones and misses some; the assay was immunoSEQ multiplex PCR. The sample yields about 110,000 clones, more than 60% seen once. What was sequenced was PBMCs. The receptors were sampled from a woman between 40 and 50 years old in good health and CMV-seronegative. The CDR3 runs from the conserved cysteine through the conserved F or W. The order of the fields is D gene, CDR3 length, clone size, V gene, J gene, CDR3 protein, CDR3 DNA. A D gene is named only where the DNA matches it firmly. The size of a clone is reported for some rows only, either as once, few or many, or as a class for expanded clones.

>-|13|-|TRBV28|TRBJ2-7
CASSFPRVHEQYF
TGTGCCAGCAGTTTCCCCAGGGTCCACGAGCAGTACTTC
>TRBD1|15|few|TRBV6-5|TRBJ1-6
CASSYGQGVNSPLHF
TGTGCCAGCAGTTACGGGCAGGGGGTTAATTCACCCCTCCACTTT
>-|16|-|TRBV5-7|TRBJ1-3
CASSLAGGRTGNTIYF
TGTGCCAGCAGCTTGGCCGGCGGGAGAACTGGAAACACCATATATTTT
>-|15|-|TRBV14|TRBJ1-6
CASSLGGATDSPLHF
TGTGCCAGCAGCCTGGGGGGGGCAACGGATTCACCCCTCCACTTT
>TRBD2|15|-|TRBV6-5|TRBJ2-7
CASSYSLAGACEQYF
TGTGCCAGCAGTTACTCACTAGCGGGGGCCTGCGAGCAGTACTTC
>TRBD2|15|once|TRBV7-9|TRBJ2-1
CASSSGLAGRDEQFF
TGTGCCAGCAGCTCAGGACTAGCGGGAAGGGATGAGCAGTTCTTC
>TRBD1|11|-|TRBV29-1|TRBJ2-5
CSVEGQGWQYF
TGCAGCGTTGAAGGACAGGGGTGGCAGTACTTC
>TRBD1|15|once|TRBV6-6|TRBJ1-5
CASSYQDRGHQPQHF
TGTGCCAGCAGTTACCAGGACAGGGGCCATCAGCCCCAGCATTTT
>TRBD2|15|-|TRBV10-3|TRBJ2-3
CATDRGTSGTDTQYF
TGTGCCACCGACCGGGGGACTAGCGGGACAGATACGCAGTATTTT
>TRBD2|14|-|TRBV9|TRBJ2-7
CASSVGTSGYEQYF
TGTGCCAGCAGCGTAGGGACTAGCGGTTACGAGCAGTACTTC
>TRBD1|14|-|TRBV27|TRBJ2-5
CASSPPRGTGEQYF
TGTGCCAGCAGTCCACCCAGGGGCACAGGGGAGCAGTACTTC
>TRBD2|17|-|TRBV5-1|TRBJ2-1
CASSPEALAGGRDEQFF
TGCGCCAGCAGCCCGGAAGCCCTAGCGGGGGGGAGGGATGAGCAGTTCTTC
>TRBD2|17|-|TRBV27|TRBJ2-3
CASSPPGSGGARGTQYF
TGTGCCAGCAGTCCTCCGGGCAGCGGGGGGGCCCGGGGTACGCAGTATTTT
>-|13|-|TRBV4-3|TRBJ2-1
CASSQDNWAAQFF
TGCGCCAGCAGCCAAGATAATTGGGCTGCGCAGTTCTTC
>TRBD1|15|few|TRBV6-1|TRBJ2-5
CASTMTPGGPETQYF
TGTGCCAGCACAATGACCCCAGGGGGCCCAGAGACCCAGTACTTC
>-|15|-|TRBV5-1|TRBJ1-1
CASSLGGSKNTEAFF
TGCGCCAGCAGCTTGGGGGGCAGCAAGAACACTGAAGCTTTCTTT
>-|16|-|TRBV14|TRBJ1-2
CASSQEQNTFNYGYTF
TGTGCCAGCAGCCAAGAACAGAATACCTTCAACTATGGCTACACCTTC
>-|14|-|TRBV7-3|TRBJ1-1
CASSPEAWVTEAFF
TGTGCCAGCAGCCCCGAGGCCTGGGTCACTGAAGCTTTCTTT
>-|16|-|TRBV4-3|TRBJ2-1
CASSSRDRDIYNEQFF
TGCGCCAGCAGCTCACGCGACCGGGACATCTACAATGAGCAGTTCTTC
>TRBD2|18|once|TRBV10-3|TRBJ2-4
CAISEPLAGDPRQNIQYF
TGTGCCATCAGTGAGCCACTAGCGGGAGACCCGAGACAAAACATTCAGTACTTC
>TRBD1|16|-|TRBV6-6|TRBJ1-6
CASRPGTGPSDSPLHF
TGTGCCAGCAGACCGGGGACAGGGCCCTCGGATTCACCCCTCCACTTT
>TRBD1|16|-|TRBV6-1|TRBJ2-1
CASSDWTGSSYNEQFF
TGTGCCAGCAGTGATTGGACAGGGAGCTCCTACAATGAGCAGTTCTTC
>TRBD1|12|-|TRBV19|TRBJ2-7
CASSTDRGEQYF
TGTGCCAGTAGTACGGACAGGGGAGAGCAGTACTTC
>-|16|once|TRBV4-2|TRBJ1-5
CASSQDRSLSGQPQHF
TGTGCCAGCAGCCAAGATCGGAGTTTATCGGGTCAGCCCCAGCATTTT
>TRBD2|14|-|TRBV5-8|TRBJ2-1
CASSLDQAGPEQFF
TGTGCCAGCAGCTTGGATCAAGCGGGGCCCGAGCAGTTCTTC
>TRBD1|15|-|TRBV7-2|TRBJ2-7
CASSATGTGADEQYF
TGTGCCAGCAGCGCAACCGGGACAGGGGCTGACGAGCAGTACTTC
>-|16|-|TRBV27|TRBJ2-5
CASSFKGDRWAREQYF
TGTGCCAGCAGTTTTAAGGGGGATCGCTGGGCCAGGGAGCAGTACTTC
>-|13|-|TRBV7-2|TRBJ2-3
CASSPYSTDTQYF
TGTGCCAGCAGTCCTTATAGCACAGATACGCAGTATTTT
>TRBD2|17|-|TRBV4-1|TRBJ2-2
CASSQRLAGRGDGELFF
TGCGCCAGCAGCCAGAGACTAGCGGGGCGGGGGGACGGGGAGCTGTTTTTT
>-|16|few|TRBV5-6|TRBJ1-1
CASSLDPRGGGTEAFF
TGTGCCAGCAGCTTGGATCCCAGGGGTGGAGGCACTGAAGCTTTCTTT
>-|13|-|TRBV11-1|TRBJ1-1
CASSLASDTEAFF
TGTGCCAGCAGCTTAGCCAGTGACACTGAAGCTTTCTTT
>-|17|-|TRBV27|TRBJ2-7
CASRDYGGVSSGIEQYF
TGTGCCAGCAGGGATTATGGTGGGGTTAGTTCAGGGATCGAGCAGTACTTC
>TRBD2|16|-|TRBV7-9|TRBJ2-1
CASTMTSGGGKHEQFF
TGTGCCAGCACCATGACTAGCGGGGGGGGTAAGCATGAGCAGTTCTTC
>-|16|few|TRBV5-1|TRBJ1-3
CASKAGDAGSGNTIYF
TGCGCCAGCAAGGCAGGGGATGCTGGGTCTGGAAACACCATATATTTT
>-|14|few|TRBV7-2|TRBJ1-1
CASSWGLMNTEAFF
TGTGCCAGCAGCTGGGGCCTCATGAACACTGAAGCTTTCTTT
>-|10|-|TRBV20-1|TRBJ2-3
CSVPRDTQYF
TGCAGTGTTCCGAGAGATACGCAGTATTTT
>TRBD1|17|once|TRBV7-9|TRBJ1-5
CSSSLSVNRGSNQPQHF
TGTTCCAGCAGCTTATCCGTTAACAGGGGGAGCAATCAGCCCCAGCATTTT
>TRBD2|15|once|TRBV5-1|TRBJ2-5
CASSLGAGDGETQYF
TGCGCCAGCAGCTTGGGGGCGGGAGATGGGGAGACCCAGTACTTC